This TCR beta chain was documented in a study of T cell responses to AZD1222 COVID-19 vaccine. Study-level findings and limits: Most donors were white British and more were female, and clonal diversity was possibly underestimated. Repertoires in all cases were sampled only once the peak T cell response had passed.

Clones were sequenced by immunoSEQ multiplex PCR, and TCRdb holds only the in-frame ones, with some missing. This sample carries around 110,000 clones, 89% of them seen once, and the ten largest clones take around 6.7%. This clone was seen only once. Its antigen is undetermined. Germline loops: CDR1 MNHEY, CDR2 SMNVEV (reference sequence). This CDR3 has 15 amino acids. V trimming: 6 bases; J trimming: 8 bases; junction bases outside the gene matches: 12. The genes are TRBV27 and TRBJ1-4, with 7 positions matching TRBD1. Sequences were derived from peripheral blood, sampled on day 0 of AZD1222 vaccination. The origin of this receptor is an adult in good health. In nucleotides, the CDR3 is TGTGCCAGCAGGCGCGAGACAGGGCCTTGGGAAAAACTGTTTTTT. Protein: CASRRETGPWEKLFF. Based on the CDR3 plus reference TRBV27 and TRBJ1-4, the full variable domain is EAQVTQNPRYLITVTGKKLTVTCSQNMNHEYMSWYRQDPGLGLRQIYYSMNVEVTDKGDVPEGYKVSRKEKRNFPLILESPSPNQTSLYFCASRRETGPWEKLFFGSGTQLSVL.